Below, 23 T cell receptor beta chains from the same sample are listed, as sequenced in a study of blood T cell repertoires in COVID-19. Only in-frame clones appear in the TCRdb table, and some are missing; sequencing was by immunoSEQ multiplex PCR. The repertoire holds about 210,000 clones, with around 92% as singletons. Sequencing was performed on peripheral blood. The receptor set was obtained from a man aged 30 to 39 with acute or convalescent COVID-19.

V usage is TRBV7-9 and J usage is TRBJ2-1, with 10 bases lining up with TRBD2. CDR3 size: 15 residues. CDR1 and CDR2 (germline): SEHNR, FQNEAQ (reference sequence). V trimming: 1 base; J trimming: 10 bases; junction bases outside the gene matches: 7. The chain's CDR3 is CASSLGSGGPTEQFF. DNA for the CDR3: TGTGCCAGCAGCTTAGGTAGCGGGGGGCCCACCGAGCAGTTCTTC.

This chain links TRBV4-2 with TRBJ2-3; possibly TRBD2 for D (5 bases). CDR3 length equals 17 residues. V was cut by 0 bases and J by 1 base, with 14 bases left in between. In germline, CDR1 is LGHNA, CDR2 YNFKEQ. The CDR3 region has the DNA TGTGCCAGCAGCCAAGAGGGCGGCGGAGGCCGCACAGATACGCAGTATTTT. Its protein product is CASSQEGGGGRTDTQYF.

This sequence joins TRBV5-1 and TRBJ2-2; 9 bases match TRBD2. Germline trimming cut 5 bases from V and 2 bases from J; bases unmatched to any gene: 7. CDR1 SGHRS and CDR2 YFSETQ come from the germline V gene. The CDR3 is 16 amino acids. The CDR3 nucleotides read TGCGCCAGCAGTATTAGCGGGGGCCTCAACACCGGGGAGCTGTTTTTT. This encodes CASSISGGLNTGELFF.

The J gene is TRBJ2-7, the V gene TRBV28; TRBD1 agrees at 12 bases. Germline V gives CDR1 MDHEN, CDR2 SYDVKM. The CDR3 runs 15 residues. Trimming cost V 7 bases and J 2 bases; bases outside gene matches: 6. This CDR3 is CASKGQGAETYEQYF. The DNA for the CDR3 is TGTGCCAGCAAGGGACAGGGGGCCGAAACCTACGAGCAGTACTTC.

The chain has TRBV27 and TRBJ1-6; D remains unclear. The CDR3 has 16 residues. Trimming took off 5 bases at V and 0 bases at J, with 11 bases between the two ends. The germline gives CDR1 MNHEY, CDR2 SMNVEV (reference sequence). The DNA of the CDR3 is TGTGCCAGCAGTACGCCAAGCAACTCCTATAATTCACCCCTCCACTTT. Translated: CASSTPSNSYNSPLHF.

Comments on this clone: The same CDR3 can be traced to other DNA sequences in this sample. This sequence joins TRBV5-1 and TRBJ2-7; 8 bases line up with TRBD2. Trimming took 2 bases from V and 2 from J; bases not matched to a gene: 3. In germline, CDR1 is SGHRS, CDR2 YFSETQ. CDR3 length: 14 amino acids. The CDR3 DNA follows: TGCGCCAGCAGCTTTAGCGGGACTACCTACGAGCAGTACTTC. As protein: CASSFSGTTYEQYF. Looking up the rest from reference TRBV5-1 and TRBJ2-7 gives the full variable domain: KAGVTQTPRYLIKTRGQQVTLSCSPISGHRSVSWYQQTPGQGLQFLFEYFSETQRNKGNFPGRFSGRQFSNSRSEMNVSTLELGDSALYLCASSFSGTTYEQYFGPGTRLTVT.

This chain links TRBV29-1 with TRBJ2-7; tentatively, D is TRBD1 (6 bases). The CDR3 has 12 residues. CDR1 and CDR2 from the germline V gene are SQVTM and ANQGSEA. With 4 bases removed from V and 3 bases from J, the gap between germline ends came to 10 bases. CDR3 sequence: CSVAGRGYEQYF. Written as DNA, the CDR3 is TGCAGCGTTGCCGGCAGGGGCTACGAGCAGTACTTC.

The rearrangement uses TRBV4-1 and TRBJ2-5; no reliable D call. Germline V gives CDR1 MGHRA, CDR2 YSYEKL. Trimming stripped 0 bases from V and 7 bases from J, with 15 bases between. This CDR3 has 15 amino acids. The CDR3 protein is CASSQEADGSRTQYF. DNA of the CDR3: TGCGCCAGCAGCCAAGAGGCGGATGGATCGAGGACCCAGTACTTC.

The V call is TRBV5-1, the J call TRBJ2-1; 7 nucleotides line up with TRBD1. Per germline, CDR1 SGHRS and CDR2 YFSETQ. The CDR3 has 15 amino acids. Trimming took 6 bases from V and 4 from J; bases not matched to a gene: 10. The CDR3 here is CASKKEAGGYNEQFF. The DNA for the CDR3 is TGCGCCAGCAAGAAGGAAGCAGGGGGATACAATGAGCAGTTCTTC.

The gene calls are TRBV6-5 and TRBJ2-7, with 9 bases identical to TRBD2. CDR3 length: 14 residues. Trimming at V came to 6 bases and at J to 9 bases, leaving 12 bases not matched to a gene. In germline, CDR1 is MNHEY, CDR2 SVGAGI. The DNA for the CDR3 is TGTGCCAGCAGCTTAGCGGGAGCCCTACCAGGGCAGTACTTC. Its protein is CASSLAGALPGQYF.

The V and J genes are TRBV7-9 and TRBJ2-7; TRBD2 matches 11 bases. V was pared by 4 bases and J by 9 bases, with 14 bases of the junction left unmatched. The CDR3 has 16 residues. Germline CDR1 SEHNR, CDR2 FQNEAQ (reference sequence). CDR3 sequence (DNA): TGTGCCAGCAGCTCTCGACTAGCGGGAATGGAGCAAGGGCAGTACTTC. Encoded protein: CASSSRLAGMEQGQYF. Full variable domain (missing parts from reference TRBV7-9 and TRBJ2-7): DTGVSQNPRHKITKRGQNVTFRCDPISEHNRLYWYRQTLGQGPEFLTYFQNEAQLEKSRLLSDRFSAERPKGSFSTLEIQRTEQGDSAMYLCASSSRLAGMEQGQYFGPGTRLTVT.

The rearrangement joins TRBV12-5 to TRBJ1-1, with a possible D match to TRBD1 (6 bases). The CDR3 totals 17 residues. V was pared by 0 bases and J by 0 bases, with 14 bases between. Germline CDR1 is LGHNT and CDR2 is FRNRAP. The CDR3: CASGLVVQGPVNTEAFF. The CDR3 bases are TGTGCTAGTGGTTTGGTGGTTCAGGGGCCAGTGAACACTGAAGCTTTCTTT.

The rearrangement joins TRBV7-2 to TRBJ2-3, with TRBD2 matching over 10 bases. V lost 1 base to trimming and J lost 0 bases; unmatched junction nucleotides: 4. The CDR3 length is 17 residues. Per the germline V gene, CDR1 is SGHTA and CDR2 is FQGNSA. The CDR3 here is CASSLERAGGSTDTQYF. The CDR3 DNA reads TGTGCCAGCAGCTTAGAGAGAGCGGGAGGGAGCACAGATACGCAGTATTTT.

CDR3 DNA: TGTGCCAGCAGTGAAAAGGACTTGAGCTCCTACGAGCAGTACTTC. It is translated as CASSEKDLSSYEQYF. The chain has TRBV3-1 (or the pseudogene TRBV3-2) and TRBJ2-7; a possible D gene is TRBD2 (5 bases). Germline V gene data show CDR1 as LGHDT and CDR2 as YNNKEL (reference sequence). This CDR3 spans 15 amino acids. Between the trimmed V and J ends, which lost 6 bases and 0 bases, there was a span of 15 bases.

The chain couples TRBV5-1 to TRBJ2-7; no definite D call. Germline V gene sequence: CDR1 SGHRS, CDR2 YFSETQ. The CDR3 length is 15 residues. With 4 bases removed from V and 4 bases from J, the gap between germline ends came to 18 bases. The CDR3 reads CASSDPGSLIYEQYF. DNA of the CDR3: TGCGCCAGCAGCGACCCAGGATCCCTAATTTACGAGCAGTACTTC.

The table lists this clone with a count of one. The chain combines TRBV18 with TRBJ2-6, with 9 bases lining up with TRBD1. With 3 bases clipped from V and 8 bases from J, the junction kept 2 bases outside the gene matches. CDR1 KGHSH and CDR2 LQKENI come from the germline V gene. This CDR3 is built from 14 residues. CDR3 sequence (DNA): TGTGCCAGCTCACCCGGGACAGGGACCAACGTCCTGACTTTC. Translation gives CASSPGTGTNVLTF.

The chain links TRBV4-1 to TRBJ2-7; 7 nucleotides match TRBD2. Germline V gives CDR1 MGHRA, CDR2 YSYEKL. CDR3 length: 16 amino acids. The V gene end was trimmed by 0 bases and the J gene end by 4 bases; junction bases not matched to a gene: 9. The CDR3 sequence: CASSQDSGRLRYEQYF. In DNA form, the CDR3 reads TGCGCCAGCAGCCAAGATAGCGGGCGACTCAGGTACGAGCAGTACTTC.

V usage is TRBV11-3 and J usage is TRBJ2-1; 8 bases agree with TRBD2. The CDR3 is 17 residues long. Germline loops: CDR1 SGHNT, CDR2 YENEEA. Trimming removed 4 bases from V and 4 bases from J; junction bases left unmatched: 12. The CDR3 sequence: CASSSSGTRGGYNEQFF. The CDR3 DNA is TGTGCCAGCAGCTCATCTGGGACTAGAGGGGGATACAATGAGCAGTTCTTC.

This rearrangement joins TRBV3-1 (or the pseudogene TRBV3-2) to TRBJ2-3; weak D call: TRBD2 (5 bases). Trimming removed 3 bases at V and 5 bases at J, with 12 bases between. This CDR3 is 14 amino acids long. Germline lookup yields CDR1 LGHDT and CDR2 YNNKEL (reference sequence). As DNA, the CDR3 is TGTGCCAGCAGCCATTTCTCCCGGGGAGATACGCAGTATTTT. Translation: CASSHFSRGDTQYF.

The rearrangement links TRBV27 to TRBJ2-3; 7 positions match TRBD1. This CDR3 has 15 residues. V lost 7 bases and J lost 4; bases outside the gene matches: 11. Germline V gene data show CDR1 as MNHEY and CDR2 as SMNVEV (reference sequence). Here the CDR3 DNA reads TGTGCCAGCATCGCAGGGGGTGCGGGCGCAGATACGCAGTATTTT. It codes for CASIAGGAGADTQYF.

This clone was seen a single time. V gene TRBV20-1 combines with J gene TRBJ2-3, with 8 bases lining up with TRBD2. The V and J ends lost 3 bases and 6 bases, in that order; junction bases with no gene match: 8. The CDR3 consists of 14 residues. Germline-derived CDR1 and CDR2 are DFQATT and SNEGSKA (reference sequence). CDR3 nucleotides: TGCAGTGCTAGTGCCCGGGGGGGAGCCGATACGCAGTATTTT. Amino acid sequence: CSASARGGADTQYF.

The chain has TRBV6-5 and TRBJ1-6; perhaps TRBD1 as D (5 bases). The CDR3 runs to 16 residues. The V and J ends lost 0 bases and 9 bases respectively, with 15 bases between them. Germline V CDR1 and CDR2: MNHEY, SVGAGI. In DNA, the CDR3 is TGTGCCAGCAGTTACTCGACCCAGGGTGGCCGTTCACCCCTCCACTTT. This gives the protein CASSYSTQGGRSPLHF.

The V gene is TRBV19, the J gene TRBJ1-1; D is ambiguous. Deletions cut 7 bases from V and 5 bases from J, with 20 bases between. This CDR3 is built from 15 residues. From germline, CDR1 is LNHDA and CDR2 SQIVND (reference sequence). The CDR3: CASKASRLPVTEAFF. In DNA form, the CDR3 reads TGTGCCAGTAAGGCAAGCAGGCTCCCTGTGACTGAAGCTTTCTTT.